Shown below are 23 T cell receptor beta chains from a single sample sequenced in a study of control samples from healthy donors and cancer patients. Assay used: immunoSEQ multiplex PCR; TCRdb lists only in-frame clones, some missing. The sample carries approximately 150,000 clones, 90% to 95% recorded once. The source material was blood. These receptors all come from a man aged 40-55 years in good health.

The chain uses TRBV6-1 and TRBJ1-3; no firm D call. Germline CDR1 and CDR2: MNHNS and SASEGT. This CDR3 spans 16 amino acids. Deletions cut 2 bases from V and 0 bases from J, with 11 bases between. The CDR3 DNA follows: TGTGCCAGCAGTGAACCCCGCACAATCTCTGGAAACACCATATATTTT. Its protein product is CASSEPRTISGNTIYF.

The V gene is TRBV2, the J gene TRBJ1-5; D uncertain. CDR3 length: 12 amino acids. Trimming pared 7 bases from V and 4 bases from J, leaving 8 bases between. The germline CDR1 and CDR2 sequences are SNHLY and FYNNEI. The CDR3 reads CASMEANQPQHF. In nucleotides, the CDR3 is TGTGCCAGCATGGAGGCGAATCAGCCCCAGCATTTT.

This clone showed up just once. The rearrangement uses TRBV11-2 and TRBJ2-7, with D unresolved. Per germline, CDR1 SGHAT and CDR2 FQNNGV. Trimming stripped 3 bases from V and 6 bases from J, with 12 bases between. The CDR3 runs 13 residues. This chain's CDR3 is CASSLGNLVEQYF. As DNA, the CDR3 is TGTGCCAGCAGCTTGGGGAATTTGGTCGAGCAGTACTTC.

The chain couples TRBV19 to TRBJ2-1, with a weak D call TRBD2 (5 bases). Germline V CDR1 and CDR2: LNHDA, SQIVND (reference sequence). Trimming left V 9 bases short and J 9 bases short, with 15 bases between. The CDR3 is made up of 12 amino acids. The CDR3 bases are TGTGCCAGATTCGAAGGACTTGGTGAGCAGTTCTTC. This encodes CARFEGLGEQFF.

The rearrangement joins TRBV27 to TRBJ2-7, with a weak D call TRBD2 (5 bases). The CDR3 loop spans 16 amino acids. Germline V gene sequence: CDR1 MNHEY, CDR2 SMNVEV (reference sequence). Trimming removed 5 bases at V and 0 bases at J, with 17 bases between. CDR3 in amino acids: CASSPYPGMSSYEQYF. The CDR3 DNA is TGTGCCAGCAGTCCCTATCCGGGGATGAGCTCCTACGAGCAGTACTTC.

The J gene is TRBJ2-7, the V gene TRBV6-5; possibly TRBD2 for D (5 bases). Trimming shortened V by 4 bases and J by 2 bases, and 12 bases separated the two germline ends. The CDR3 loop spans 14 amino acids. The germline V gene encodes CDR1 MNHEY and CDR2 SVGAGI. The CDR3 coding sequence is TGTGCCAGCAGTTTCAGCGGCACTACCTACGAGCAGTACTTC. Amino acids: CASSFSGTTYEQYF.

The gene calls are TRBV5-1 and TRBJ1-4; perhaps TRBD1 as D (6 bases). Germline lookup yields CDR1 SGHRS and CDR2 YFSETQ. V shed 1 base and J shed 3 bases, with 7 bases lying between them. This CDR3 is 14 amino acids long. In DNA, the CDR3 is TGCGCCAGCAGCTTGAGACAGGCTAATGAAAAACTGTTTTTT. Protein sequence: CASSLRQANEKLFF.

This chain uses TRBV5-6 with TRBJ1-2; D gene uncertain. Germline V gene sequence: CDR1 SGHDT, CDR2 YYEEEE. CDR3 size: 13 residues. V was cut by 6 bases and J by 0 bases, with 9 bases left in between. The CDR3 DNA follows: TGTGCCAGCACCCTGGGGACTAACTATGGCTACACCTTC. Its translation is CASTLGTNYGYTF.

The V call is TRBV24-1, the J call TRBJ1-2, with D tentatively TRBD1 (5 bases). The CDR3 runs to 13 residues. V gave up 2 bases and J gave up 8 bases, with 11 bases separating them. CDR1 and CDR2 (germline): KGHDR, SFDVKD. This CDR3 reads CATSDWGSGGYTF. The CDR3 region has the DNA TGTGCCACCAGTGATTGGGGGTCCGGGGGCTACACCTTC.

The chain recombines TRBV11-2 with TRBJ1-2, with D uncertain. There are 13 residues in the CDR3. Germline V lookup: CDR1 SGHAT, CDR2 FQNNGV. V was shortened by 0 bases and J by 3 bases, with 5 bases between the two germline ends. For the CDR3, the DNA is TGTGCCAGCAGCTTAGACGGCGACTATGGCTACACCTTC. Its protein is CASSLDGDYGYTF.

This chain joins TRBV7-6 and TRBJ2-2, with 14 bases matching TRBD2. The CDR3 is 15 residues long. V was clipped by 4 bases and J by 6 bases; unmatched bases: 1. The germline V gene has CDR1 SGHVS and CDR2 FNYEAQ. CDR3 loop: CASSWTSGGPGELFF. CDR3 in DNA: TGTGCCAGCAGCTGGACTAGCGGGGGGCCCGGGGAGCTGTTTTTT.

This chain links TRBV27 with TRBJ2-7; 11 positions match TRBD2. This CDR3 contains 16 residues. Germline V gene data show CDR1 as MNHEY and CDR2 as SMNVEV (reference sequence). V lost 7 bases, J lost 2 bases, and 10 bases stayed unmatched. The CDR3 here is CASKLSGTSGTYEQYF. CDR3 bases: TGTGCCAGCAAACTTTCCGGGACTAGCGGAACCTACGAGCAGTACTTC.

The table lists this clone with a few counts. CDR3 protein: CASSVSVGDNQPQHF. The CDR3 DNA reads as TGTGCCAGCAGCGTATCCGTCGGTGACAATCAGCCCCAGCATTTT. The gene calls are TRBV9 and TRBJ1-5; D unresolved. In germline, CDR1 is SGDLS, CDR2 YYNGEE. Trimming took 1 base from V and 3 from J, leaving 11 bases between them. The CDR3 spans 15 residues.

J is TRBJ1-1 and V is TRBV9, with a tentative D call TRBD1 (6 bases). This CDR3 contains 14 residues. The germline CDR1 and CDR2 sequences are SGDLS and YYNGEE. Trimming left V 0 bases short and J 3 bases short, with 9 bases between. The chain's CDR3 is CASSVGNRDTEAFF. Here the CDR3 DNA reads TGTGCCAGCAGCGTAGGGAACAGGGACACTGAAGCTTTCTTT.

This CDR3 reads CATSRVTGISPLHF. CDR3 DNA sequence: TGTGCCACCAGCAGAGTTACAGGGATCTCACCCCTCCACTTT. The V gene is TRBV15, the J gene TRBJ1-6; D is possibly TRBD1 (6 bases). This CDR3 is built from 14 residues. Trimming cost V 1 base and J 10 bases, with 11 bases left between them. In germline, CDR1 is LNHNV, CDR2 YYDKDF (reference sequence). The complete variable domain, with remaining parts taken from reference TRBV15 and TRBJ1-6, reads DAMVIQNPRYQVTQFGKPVTLSCSQTLNHNVMYWYQQKSSQAPKLLFHYYDKDFNNEADTPDNFQSRRPNTSFCFLDIRSPGLGDTAMYLCATSRVTGISPLHFGNGTRLTVT.

The rearrangement uses TRBV5-4 and TRBJ2-2; D is undetermined. Trimming left V 0 bases short and J 8 bases short, with 8 bases between. The CDR3 contains 13 residues. Germline V gene lookup returns CDR1 SGHNT and CDR2 YYREEE (reference sequence). CDR3 nucleotides: TGTGCCAGCAGCTTGGAGTTGATGGGGGAGCTGTTTTTT. Its translation is CASSLELMGELFF.

The count of this clone is one. This sequence joins TRBV30 and TRBJ2-7; D possibly matches TRBD1 or TRBD2 (5 bases each). The CDR3 consists of 14 residues. Germline V gene sequence: CDR1 GTSNPN, CDR2 SVGIG (reference sequence). The germline V and J ends were trimmed by 1 base and 5 bases, with 15 bases remaining between them. In DNA, the CDR3 is TGTGCCTGGAGTGGAGGTCAGGGAGCCAACGAGCAGTACTTC. The encoded protein is CAWSGGQGANEQYF.

The chain uses TRBV4-1 and TRBJ2-6, with 8 bases identical to TRBD1. The J segment lost 1 base and the V segment lost 0 bases, leaving 5 bases of the junction unmatched. The CDR3 has 18 amino acids. Germline loops: CDR1 MGHRA, CDR2 YSYEKL. CDR3 bases: TGCGCCAGCAGCCAAGAGCCAGGGGGCGCATCTGGGGCCAACGTCCTGACTTTC. As protein: CASSQEPGGASGANVLTF.

V usage is TRBV5-4 and J usage is TRBJ1-1; D unclear. This CDR3 is 14 amino acids long. Trimming took off 1 base at V and 2 bases at J, with 9 bases between the two ends. Per germline, CDR1 SGHNT and CDR2 YYREEE (reference sequence). CDR3: CASSLSQTNTEAFF. In DNA form, the CDR3 reads TGTGCCAGCAGCTTGTCGCAGACAAACACTGAAGCTTTCTTT.

The chain uses TRBV30 and TRBJ1-2, with no clear D. Germline CDR1 reads GTSNPN; CDR2 reads SVGIG (reference sequence). The CDR3 is 14 residues long. Trimming shortened V by 0 bases and J by 2 bases, and 10 bases separated the two germline ends. The CDR3 here is CAWSVLGWNYGYTF. For the CDR3, the DNA is TGTGCCTGGAGTGTACTGGGCTGGAACTATGGCTACACCTTC.

Points on this clone: Within the sample, other DNA sequences also encode this same CDR3. CDR3 DNA: TGTGCCAGCAGCTTCACGACTAGCGGGAGTCGCAATGAGCAGTTCTTC. Amino acids: CASSFTTSGSRNEQFF. The rearrangement uses TRBV7-9 and TRBJ2-1; 12 bases line up with TRBD2. CDR1 is SEHNR and CDR2 is FQNEAQ in the germline V gene (reference sequence). CDR3 length: 16 amino acids. V gave up 3 bases and J gave up 6 bases; unmatched junction bases: 6.

The rearrangement uses TRBV6-5 and TRBJ1-5, with D perhaps matching TRBD1 (6 bases). V was trimmed by 10 bases and J by 4 bases, leaving 14 bases between them. This CDR3 contains 13 residues. The V gene's germline CDR1 is MNHEY and CDR2 SVGAGI. CDR3 nucleotide sequence: TGTGCCACCCAGGACAGAACAAATCAGCCCCAGCATTTT. It codes for CATQDRTNQPQHF.

The rearrangement uses TRBV27 and TRBJ1-5, with 7 bases identical to TRBD1. Germline V gene lookup returns CDR1 MNHEY and CDR2 SMNVEV (reference sequence). The CDR3 length is 15 residues. V lost 3 bases and J lost 2; bases outside the gene matches: 4. The CDR3 region is CASSFRQGGNQPQHF. The DNA for the CDR3 is TGTGCCAGCAGTTTCCGACAGGGTGGCAATCAGCCCCAGCATTTT.